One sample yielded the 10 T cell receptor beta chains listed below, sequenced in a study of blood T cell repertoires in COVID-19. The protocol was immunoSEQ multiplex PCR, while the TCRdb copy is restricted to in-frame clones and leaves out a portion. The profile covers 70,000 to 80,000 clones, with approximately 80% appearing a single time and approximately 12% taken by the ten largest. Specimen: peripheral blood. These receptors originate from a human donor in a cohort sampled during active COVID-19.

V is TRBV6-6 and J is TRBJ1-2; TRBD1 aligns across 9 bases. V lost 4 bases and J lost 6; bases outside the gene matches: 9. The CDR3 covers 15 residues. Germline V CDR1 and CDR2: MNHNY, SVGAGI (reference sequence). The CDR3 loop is CASSSSKGQGHGYTF. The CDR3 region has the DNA TGTGCCAGCAGTTCTTCTAAGGGACAGGGCCATGGCTACACCTTC.

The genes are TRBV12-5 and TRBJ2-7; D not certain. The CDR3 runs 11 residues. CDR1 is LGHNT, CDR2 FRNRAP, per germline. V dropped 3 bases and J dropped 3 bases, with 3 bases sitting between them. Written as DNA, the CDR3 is TGTGCTAGTGGTTTTAACTACGAGCAGTACGTC. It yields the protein CASGFNYEQYV.

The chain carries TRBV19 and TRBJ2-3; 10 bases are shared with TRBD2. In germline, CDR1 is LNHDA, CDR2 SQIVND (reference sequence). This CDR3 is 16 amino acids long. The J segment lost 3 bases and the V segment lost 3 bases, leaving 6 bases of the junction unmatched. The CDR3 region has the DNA TGTGCCAGTAGTATGGCTAGCGGGAGCCTGACAGATACGCAGTATTTT. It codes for CASSMASGSLTDTQYF.

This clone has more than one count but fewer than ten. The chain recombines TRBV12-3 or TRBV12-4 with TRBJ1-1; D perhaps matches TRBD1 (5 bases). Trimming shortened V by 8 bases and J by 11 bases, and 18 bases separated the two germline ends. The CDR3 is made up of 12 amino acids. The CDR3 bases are TGTGCCAGCGGCACACAGGCGGTGAGTGCTTTCTTT. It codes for CASGTQAVSAFF.

The CDR3 DNA sequence: TGTGCCAGCAGTTTAGGCCTAGCGGAACCCCCGGCCGGGGAGCTGTTTTTT. Its protein is CASSLGLAEPPAGELFF. The chain is built from TRBV6-2 or TRBV6-3 and TRBJ2-2, with 7 bases that match TRBD2. CDR3 size: 17 residues. J was trimmed by 6 bases and V by 4 bases; bases with no gene match: 14. Germline CDR1 is MNHEY and CDR2 is SVGEGT.

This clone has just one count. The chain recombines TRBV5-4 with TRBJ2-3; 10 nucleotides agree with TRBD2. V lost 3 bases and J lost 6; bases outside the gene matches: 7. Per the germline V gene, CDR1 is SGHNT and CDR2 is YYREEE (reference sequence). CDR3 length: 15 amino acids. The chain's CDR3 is CASSYRAGGADTQYF. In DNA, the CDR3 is TGTGCCAGCAGCTACAGAGCGGGGGGGGCGGATACGCAGTATTTT.

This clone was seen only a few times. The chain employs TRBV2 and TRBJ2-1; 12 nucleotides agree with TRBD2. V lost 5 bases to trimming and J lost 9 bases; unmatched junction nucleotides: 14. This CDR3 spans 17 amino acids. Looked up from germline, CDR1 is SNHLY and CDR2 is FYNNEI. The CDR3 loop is CASSNPGKILAGGEQFF. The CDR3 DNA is TGTGCCAGCAGTAACCCAGGGAAGATACTAGCGGGGGGTGAGCAGTTCTTC. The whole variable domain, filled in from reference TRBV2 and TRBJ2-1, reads EPEVTQTPSHQVTQMGQEVILRCVPISNHLYFYWYRQILGQKVEFLVSFYNNEISEKSEIFDDQFSVERPDGSNFTLKIRSTKLEDSAMYFCASSNPGKILAGGEQFFGPGTRLTVL.

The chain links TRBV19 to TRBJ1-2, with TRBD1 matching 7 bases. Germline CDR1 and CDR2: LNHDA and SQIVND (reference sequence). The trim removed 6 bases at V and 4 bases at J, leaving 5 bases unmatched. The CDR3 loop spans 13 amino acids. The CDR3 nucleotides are TGTGCCAGTAGCAGGGACAGATCCTATGGCTACACCTTC. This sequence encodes CASSRDRSYGYTF.

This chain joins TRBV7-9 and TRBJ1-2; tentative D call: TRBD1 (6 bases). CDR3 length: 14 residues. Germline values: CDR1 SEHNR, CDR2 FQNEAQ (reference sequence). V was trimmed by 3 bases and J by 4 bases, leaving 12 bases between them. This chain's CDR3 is CASSLKDSLYGYTF. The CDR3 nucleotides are TGTGCCAGCAGCTTGAAGGACAGCCTCTATGGCTACACCTTC.

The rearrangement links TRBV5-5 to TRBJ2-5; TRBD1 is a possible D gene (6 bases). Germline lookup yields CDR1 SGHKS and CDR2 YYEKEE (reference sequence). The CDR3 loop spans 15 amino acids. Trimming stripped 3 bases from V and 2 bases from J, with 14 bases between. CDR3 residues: CASSSVGARQETQYF. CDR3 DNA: TGTGCCAGCAGCTCGGTGGGGGCGCGGCAAGAGACCCAGTACTTC.